This entry features one T cell receptor beta chain sequence. The data stem from a study of memory CD4+ T cells and cytomegalovirus serostatus. Original data processing: Out-of-frame sequences were removed, leaving 2,204,828 distinct TCRbeta sequences. Only in-frame clones appear in the TCRdb table, and some are missing; sequencing was by immunoSEQ multiplex PCR. V, J and clone size reflect that table, while D and trimming were determined from the DNA. The profile covers tens of thousands of clones, with approximately 78% appearing a single time and under 0.9% taken by the ten largest. The sort gate was single viable CD3+CD4+CD8-CD45RO+ cells for memory CD4+ T cells. The CDR3 contains 13 residues. Germline V CDR1 and CDR2: SEHNR, FQNEAQ (reference sequence). Trimming took off 5 bases at V and 8 bases at J, with 15 bases between the two ends.

Sample: memory CD4+ T cells from blood. This clonotype was sampled from an adult in good health and CMV-seronegative. The V call is TRBV7-9, the J call TRBJ1-2, with D unresolved. For the CDR3, the DNA is TGTGCCAGCAGCACACCGACGTTTTGGGGCTACACCTTC. It specifies CASSTPTFWGYTF.